This note documents a single T cell receptor beta chain sequence. The sample is drawn from a study of metastatic and nonmetastatic thyroid tumors. Overall study: Across blood and tumor or nodule tissue, repertoires from malignant and benign thyroid patients were compared with one another.

No patient received treatment before thyroid surgery. Methods used by the authors: The study built a papillary thyroid cancer distant-metastasis classifier from CDR3 differences across clinicopathological groups. TCRdb used MiXCR to call clones anew from the PCR reads. The V and J calls and clone size are TCRdb's, not the authors'. Among 100,000 or so clones, more than 13% were seen once, and the ten largest hold 3.6%. The clonotype comes from a female donor with papillary thyroid cancer or a benign thyroid nodule (not recorded which). Some clones in this sample may be carry-over from other donors' samples. Sequencing was performed on blood.

The CDR3 protein is CSSGTGRGYTF. The DNA of the CDR3 is TGCAGTTCCGGGACAGGGCGTGGCTACACCTTC. This rearrangement joins TRBV20-1 to TRBJ1-2; 9 bases map to TRBD1. The germline gives CDR1 DFQATT, CDR2 SNEGSKA (reference sequence). V gave up 8 bases and J gave up 7 bases; unmatched junction bases: 5. The CDR3 contains 11 residues.